The present T cell receptor (beta chain) was sequenced within a study of cytomegalovirus exposure and HLA in healthy donors. Study-wide points: In a later analysis, TCR beta V- and J-gene trimming was associated with a missense DCLRE1C variant. 150 to 200 TCR beta chains were listed as cytomegalovirus-associated. Some V segments (TRBV6-2 and TRBV6-3 among them) were excluded as indistinguishable. Many donors carried some public TCRs, although rarity characterized most TCR sequences.

Germline CDR1 SGHTA, CDR2 FQGNSA. V lost 5 bases, J lost 0 bases, and 11 bases lay in between. CDR3 length equals 15 residues. It was with 60 Vbeta and 13 Jbeta primers that the PCR ran. Some clones are missing from TCRdb's copy, which holds only in-frame ones; the method was immunoSEQ multiplex PCR. The sample yields 150,000 or so clones, approximately 80% seen once. To note about this clone: Its antigen is not known.

The origin of this receptor is a woman between 40 and 50 years old in good health and CMV-seronegative. The rearrangement uses TRBV7-2 and TRBJ2-1; D perhaps matches TRBD2 (5 bases). The sample was PBMCs. The CDR3 DNA is TGTGCCAGCAGCCTACAAGCGGACTCCTACAATGAGCAGTTCTTC. Its translation: CASSLQADSYNEQFF.